The 32 T cell receptor beta chains presented below share a single source sample, sequenced in a study of T cells in localized non-small cell lung cancer. Here immunoSEQ multiplex PCR was the method, and the copy in TCRdb shows in-frame clones only, minus some. Here the sample spans roughly 34,000 clones, more than 75% being singletons. The specimen was peripheral blood, collected before any cancer treatment. The receptor set was obtained from an older male donor with stage III lung adenocarcinoma.

The chain links TRBV5-5 to TRBJ1-5; D not certain. CDR3 length: 13 residues. Germline lookup yields CDR1 SGHKS and CDR2 YYEKEE (reference sequence). The V gene lost 0 bases and the J gene lost 3 bases, with 4 bases spanning the gap. In DNA form, the CDR3 reads TGTGCCAGCAGCTTGGATGCCAATCAGCCCCAGCATTTT. Protein sequence: CASSLDANQPQHF.

This clone turned up a few times. The chain recombines TRBV2 with TRBJ1-1; no reliable D call. V lost 8 bases and J 1 base, leaving 11 bases between the germline ends. This CDR3 contains 13 residues. Germline V gene lookup returns CDR1 SNHLY and CDR2 FYNNEI. DNA of the CDR3: TGTGCCAGCGGGGAAATTAGGAACACTGAAGCTTTCTTT. Translation gives CASGEIRNTEAFF.

The V and J genes are TRBV2 and TRBJ2-1, with TRBD1 matching 10 bases. The CDR3 loop spans 15 amino acids. Germline lookup yields CDR1 SNHLY and CDR2 FYNNEI. Unmatched junction bases numbered 10, after V lost 7 bases and J lost 7 bases. CDR3 protein: CASILETGGGNEQFF. As DNA, the CDR3 is TGTGCCAGCATACTGGAGACAGGGGGCGGGAATGAGCAGTTCTTC.

The chain carries TRBV19 and TRBJ1-2, with 7 nucleotides matching TRBD1. Trimming at V came to 4 bases and at J to 1 base, leaving 6 bases not matched to a gene. Per the germline V gene, CDR1 is LNHDA and CDR2 is SQIVND (reference sequence). The CDR3 extends over 15 amino acids. The CDR3 bases are TGTGCCAGTAGTACGGGACAGACCATTAACTATGGCTACACCTTC. As protein: CASSTGQTINYGYTF.

The rearrangement uses TRBV7-3 and TRBJ2-2, with 8 bases matching TRBD2. The V gene end was trimmed by 8 bases and the J gene end by 3 bases; junction bases not matched to a gene: 14. This CDR3 is built from 17 residues. Germline V gene data show CDR1 as SGHTA and CDR2 as FQGTGA. The CDR3 protein is CASGSNGRGAYTGELFF. CDR3 DNA sequence: TGTGCCAGCGGATCAAACGGGAGGGGCGCATACACCGGGGAGCTGTTTTTT.

The genes are TRBV7-2 and TRBJ1-1; TRBD1 matches at 8 bases. The CDR3 spans 13 residues. Germline CDR1 SGHTA, CDR2 FQGNSA. J lost 5 bases, V lost 1 base, and 0 bases had no gene match. CDR3 loop: CASSLGTGTEAFF. The CDR3 DNA reads as TGTGCCAGCAGCTTAGGGACAGGGACTGAAGCTTTCTTT. The variable domain in full, completed from reference TRBV7-2 and TRBJ1-1, reads GAGVSQSPSNKVTEKGKDVELRCDPISGHTALYWYRQSLGQGLEFLIYFQGNSAPDKSGLPSDRFSAERTGGSVSTLTIQRTQQEDSAVYLCASSLGTGTEAFFGQGTRLTVV.

A single count supports this clone. The J gene is TRBJ2-5, the V gene TRBV4-2, with TRBD1 matching over 7 bases. J gave up 5 bases and V 5 bases, and 11 bases lay outside the gene matches. CDR1 is LGHNA and CDR2 is YNFKEQ in the germline V gene. The length of the CDR3 is 15 residues. CDR3 in DNA: TGTGCCAGCAGCTATACGACAGGGTCTCAGGAGACCCAGTACTTC. Translated, it gives CASSYTTGSQETQYF.

The chain is built from TRBV9 and TRBJ1-1; D is perhaps TRBD1 (6 bases). This CDR3 comprises 15 residues. Per the germline V gene, CDR1 is SGDLS and CDR2 is YYNGEE. The V gene lost 0 bases and the J gene lost 4 bases, with 13 bases spanning the gap. Here the CDR3 reads CASSVEGGSTTEAFF. The CDR3 DNA sequence: TGTGCCAGCAGCGTAGAAGGGGGGTCGACCACTGAAGCTTTCTTT.

CDR3 sequence (DNA): TGTGCCAGCAGCGCCGGGACAGGGGGTTCCTATGGCTACACCTTC. It is translated as CASSAGTGGSYGYTF. The chain links TRBV7-3 to TRBJ1-2, with 11 bases identical to TRBD1. CDR1 and CDR2 from the germline V gene are SGHTA and FQGTGA. J gave up 4 bases and V 5 bases, and 6 bases lay outside the gene matches. The CDR3 is 15 residues long.

The chain employs TRBV18 and TRBJ2-3; D gene ambiguous. The CDR3 length is 11 residues. Trimming took off 6 bases at V and 3 bases at J, with 4 bases between the two ends. Germline CDR1 and CDR2: KGHSH and LQKENI. The CDR3 loop reads CASSQTDTQYF. The CDR3 DNA reads as TGTGCCAGCTCCCAGACAGATACGCAGTATTTT.

This chain joins TRBV27 and TRBJ1-6, with D perhaps matching TRBD1 (6 bases). Germline CDR1 MNHEY, CDR2 SMNVEV (reference sequence). The CDR3 consists of 15 residues. V was pared by 4 bases and J by 9 bases, with 16 bases between. The CDR3 DNA is TGTGCCAGCAGTTCTTCACAGGGCTGGGCTTCACCCCTCCACTTT. This sequence encodes CASSSSQGWASPLHF.

The chain is built from TRBV5-6 and TRBJ1-1; unclear D gene. Trimming removed 1 base at V and 10 bases at J, with 11 bases between. This CDR3 comprises 12 residues. Germline lookup yields CDR1 SGHDT and CDR2 YYEEEE. The CDR3 spells CASSLNQVGAFF. The CDR3, as DNA: TGTGCCAGCAGCTTGAATCAGGTTGGAGCTTTCTTT. Supplemented by reference TRBV5-6 and TRBJ1-1, the full variable domain reads DAGVTQSPTHLIKTRGQQVTLRCSPKSGHDTVSWYQQALGQGPQFIFQYYEEEERQRGNFPDRFSGHQFPNYSSELNVNALLLGDSALYLCASSLNQVGAFFGQGTRLTVV.

V usage is TRBV9 and J usage is TRBJ2-5; perhaps D is TRBD1 or TRBD2 (6 bases each). The V gene lost 0 bases and the J gene lost 4 bases, with 10 bases spanning the gap. This CDR3 contains 14 residues. Germline V gene data show CDR1 as SGDLS and CDR2 as YYNGEE. CDR3 region: CASSVGGGLETQYF. The DNA for the CDR3 is TGTGCCAGCAGCGTAGGTGGGGGGCTAGAGACCCAGTACTTC.

This clone was seen just once. The chain has TRBV5-1 and TRBJ2-2; 7 positions agree with TRBD1. This CDR3 is built from 16 residues. Looked up from germline, CDR1 is SGHRS and CDR2 is YFSETQ. The junction had 10 bases not matched to a gene; V was cut back by 4 bases and J by 4 bases. The CDR3 DNA is TGCGCCAGCAGCCCGCAGGGGGATGGTGGCACCGGGGAGCTGTTTTTT. Protein sequence: CASSPQGDGGTGELFF.

V and J are TRBV5-4 and TRBJ1-4; 7 bases match TRBD1. After removal of 3 bases from V and 4 bases from J, the junction contained 3 bases not matched to a gene. The germline gives CDR1 SGHNT, CDR2 YYREEE (reference sequence). This CDR3 is built from 14 residues. CDR3 DNA: TGTGCCAGCAGCTCGACAGGGCGTAATGAAAAACTGTTTTTT. It translates to CASSSTGRNEKLFF.

The rearrangement joins TRBV4-1 to TRBJ2-5, with TRBD2 matching over 9 bases. The trim removed 4 bases at V and 3 bases at J, leaving 3 bases unmatched. The V gene's germline CDR1 is MGHRA and CDR2 YSYEKL. The CDR3 runs 14 residues. The CDR3: CASSLTSGEETQYF. CDR3 nucleotide sequence: TGCGCCAGCAGCCTGACTAGCGGTGAAGAGACCCAGTACTTC.

V and J are TRBV30 and TRBJ2-3; D is undetermined. Germline V gives CDR1 GTSNPN, CDR2 SVGIG (reference sequence). Trimming removed 4 bases at V and 6 bases at J, with 17 bases between. CDR3 length equals 14 residues. CDR3 residues: CAWTRTWVSDTQYF. The CDR3 DNA is TGTGCCTGGACCCGTACGTGGGTCTCTGATACGCAGTATTTT.

The chain has TRBV2 and TRBJ1-2; tentatively, D is TRBD1 (5 bases). CDR3 length equals 15 residues. Trimming shortened V by 4 bases and J by 4 bases, and 16 bases separated the two germline ends. Germline CDR1 and CDR2: SNHLY and FYNNEI. DNA for the CDR3: TGTGCCAGCAGTGTCGGCCAGGGCGGGAGCTATGGCTACACCTTC. The encoded protein is CASSVGQGGSYGYTF.

The chain is built from TRBV6-5 and TRBJ1-1; weak D call: TRBD1 (5 bases). V lost 4 bases, J lost 7 bases, and 13 bases lay in between. CDR3 size: 13 residues. The germline CDR1 and CDR2 sequences are MNHEY and SVGAGI. CDR3: CASSSPGLGEAFF. The CDR3 DNA reads TGTGCCAGCAGTTCTCCAGGGCTGGGTGAAGCTTTCTTT.

V usage is TRBV5-1 and J usage is TRBJ2-5; D not resolved. V lost 1 base, J lost 1 base, and 8 bases lay in between. Looked up from germline, CDR1 is SGHRS and CDR2 is YFSETQ. This CDR3 region has 14 residues. DNA of the CDR3: TGCGCCAGCAGCTTGACCTCGGCCCAAGAGACCCAGTACTTC. It is translated as CASSLTSAQETQYF.

V gene TRBV18 combines with J gene TRBJ1-5; D uncertain. There are 15 residues in the CDR3. Between the trimmed V and J ends, which lost 4 bases and 1 base, there was a span of 11 bases. The germline gives CDR1 KGHSH, CDR2 LQKENI. CDR3 in DNA: TGTGCCAGCTCACGGCTTTCGGGGAGCAATCAGCCCCAGCATTTT. This translates into CASSRLSGSNQPQHF.

V is TRBV5-1 and J is TRBJ2-3; possibly TRBD1 for D (6 bases). The CDR3 covers 15 residues. CDR1 SGHRS and CDR2 YFSETQ come from the germline V gene. Deletions cut 4 bases from V and 0 bases from J, with 12 bases between. This chain's CDR3 is CASSRGRGSTDTQYF. As DNA, the CDR3 is TGCGCCAGCAGCAGAGGCAGGGGAAGCACAGATACGCAGTATTTT.

The J gene is TRBJ1-5, the V gene TRBV10-3; TRBD1 matches 11 bases. Trimming at V came to 0 bases and at J to 6 bases, leaving 4 bases not matched to a gene. The CDR3 runs to 16 residues. The germline gives CDR1 ENHRY, CDR2 SYGVKD. CDR3: CAISESIGQGAQPQHF. CDR3 in DNA: TGTGCCATCAGTGAGTCGATTGGACAGGGGGCTCAGCCCCAGCATTTT.

V and J are TRBV30 and TRBJ2-3; D may match TRBD1 or TRBD2 (5 bases each). Germline V lookup: CDR1 GTSNPN, CDR2 SVGIG (reference sequence). The CDR3 is 17 amino acids. V was pared by 2 bases and J by 5 bases, with 23 bases between. The CDR3 region is CAWSLGDRIRAGDTQYF. DNA for the CDR3: TGTGCCTGGAGTTTAGGGGACCGGATCAGGGCGGGAGATACGCAGTATTTT.

The genes are TRBV2 and TRBJ2-1; D call uncertain. Germline V gene sequence: CDR1 SNHLY, CDR2 FYNNEI. CDR3 size: 11 residues. The V end lost 1 base, the J end lost 14 bases, and 9 bases lay between the germline ends. The CDR3 protein is CASSEGVSEFF. The CDR3 DNA reads as TGTGCCAGCAGTGAAGGAGTTAGTGAGTTCTTC.

The V and J genes are TRBV5-1 and TRBJ2-7, with D perhaps matching TRBD2 (5 bases). The CDR3 totals 15 residues. Trimming left V 0 bases short and J 0 bases short, with 10 bases between. Germline lookup yields CDR1 SGHRS and CDR2 YFSETQ. The CDR3 here is CASSLGPGLSYEQYF. CDR3 sequence (DNA): TGCGCCAGCAGCTTGGGGCCAGGACTCTCCTACGAGCAGTACTTC.

The rearrangement uses TRBV5-6 and TRBJ2-3, with 11 nucleotides matching TRBD2. V was clipped by 4 bases and J by 6 bases; unmatched bases: 10. CDR1 and CDR2 (germline): SGHDT, YYEEEE. This CDR3 is built from 16 residues. The CDR3 loop is CASSIPGLAERDTQYF. CDR3 coding DNA: TGTGCCAGCAGCATACCGGGACTAGCGGAGAGGGATACGCAGTATTTT.

This clone was counted once. The chain uses TRBV7-8 and TRBJ2-7, with 9 bases lining up with TRBD1. The V segment lost 1 base and the J segment 1 base; nucleotides outside the gene matches: 8. This CDR3 has 17 amino acids. CDR1 and CDR2 from the germline V gene are SGHVS and FQNEAQ. The CDR3 DNA sequence: TGTGCCAGCAGCTTAGGGGCATTCGGACAGGGGTCCTACGAGCAGTACTTC. Amino acid sequence: CASSLGAFGQGSYEQYF.

The chain couples TRBV11-2 to TRBJ1-6, with unresolved D. Looked up from germline, CDR1 is SGHAT and CDR2 is FQNNGV. This CDR3 contains 15 residues. Deletions cut 0 bases from V and 10 bases from J, with 13 bases between. CDR3 sequence (DNA): TGTGCCAGCAGCTTAGAGTGGGGAGGTCAATCACCCCTCCACTTT. Translation: CASSLEWGGQSPLHF.

The chain combines TRBV18 with TRBJ2-7; D may be TRBD2 (5 bases). The CDR3 sequence is 16 residues long. Trimming pared 1 base from V and 0 bases from J, leaving 13 bases between. Per the germline V gene, CDR1 is KGHSH and CDR2 is LQKENI. The CDR3 protein is CASSPRSAAFSYEQYF. The CDR3 nucleotides are TGTGCCAGCTCACCACGGTCAGCGGCTTTCTCCTACGAGCAGTACTTC.

This clone was observed a single time. The rearrangement uses TRBV18 and TRBJ2-7; the match to TRBD2 covers 10 bases. With 5 bases clipped from V and 3 bases from J, the junction kept 10 bases outside the gene matches. From germline, CDR1 is KGHSH and CDR2 LQKENI. The CDR3 is 16 residues long. Written as DNA, the CDR3 is TGTGCCAGCTCAAGAGATAGCGGGGGGTTATTCTACGAGCAGTACTTC. As protein: CASSRDSGGLFYEQYF.

A remark on this clone: Sequence at one end of the junction differs from germline and may be a read error. The chain carries TRBV4-2 and TRBJ2-3; the match to TRBD2 covers 16 bases. There are 18 residues in the CDR3. Germline V gives CDR1 LGHNA, CDR2 YNFKEQ. CDR3 region: CASSQVTGTSGGADTQFF. DNA for the CDR3: TGTGCCAGCAGCCAAGTGACCGGGACTAGCGGGGGGGCAGATACGCAGTTTTTT.